This T cell receptor beta chain was recorded in a study of cytotoxic CD8 clonotypes in ibrutinib-treated CLL. Profiling relied on immunoSEQ multiplex PCR, and the TCRdb table lists in-frame clones only, not all of them. The profile shows around 140,000 clones, 70% to 85% of them singletons. This CDR3 comprises 13 residues. V was shortened by 0 bases and J by 0 bases, with 2 bases between the two germline ends. The V gene's germline CDR1 is MNHEY and CDR2 SMNVEV (reference sequence). The sequences come from PBMCs, collected after 12 months of ibrutinib treatment. V is TRBV27 and J is TRBJ2-5; D not resolved. The TCR was taken from a human donor with chronic lymphocytic leukemia. The CDR3 bases are TGTGCCAGCAGTTTATCGAACCAAGAGACCCAGTACTTC. Translating it yields CASSLSNQETQYF.